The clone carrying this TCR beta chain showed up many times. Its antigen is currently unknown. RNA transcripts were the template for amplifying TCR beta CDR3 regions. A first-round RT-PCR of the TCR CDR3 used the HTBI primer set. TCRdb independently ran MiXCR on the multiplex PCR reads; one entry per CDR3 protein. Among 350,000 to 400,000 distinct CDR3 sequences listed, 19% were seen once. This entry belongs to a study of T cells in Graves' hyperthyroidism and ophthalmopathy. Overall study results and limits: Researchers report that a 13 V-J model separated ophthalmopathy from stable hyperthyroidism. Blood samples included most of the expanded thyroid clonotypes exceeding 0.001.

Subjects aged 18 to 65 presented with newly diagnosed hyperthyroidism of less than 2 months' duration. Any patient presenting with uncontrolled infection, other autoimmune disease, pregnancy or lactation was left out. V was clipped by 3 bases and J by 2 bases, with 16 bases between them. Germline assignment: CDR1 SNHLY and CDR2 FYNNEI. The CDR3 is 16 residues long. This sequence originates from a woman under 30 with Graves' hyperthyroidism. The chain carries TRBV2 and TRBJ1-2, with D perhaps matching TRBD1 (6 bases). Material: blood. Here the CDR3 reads CASSDWSGQTNYGYTF. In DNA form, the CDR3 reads TGTGCCAGCAGTGATTGGAGTGGACAGACCAACTATGGCTACACCTTC.